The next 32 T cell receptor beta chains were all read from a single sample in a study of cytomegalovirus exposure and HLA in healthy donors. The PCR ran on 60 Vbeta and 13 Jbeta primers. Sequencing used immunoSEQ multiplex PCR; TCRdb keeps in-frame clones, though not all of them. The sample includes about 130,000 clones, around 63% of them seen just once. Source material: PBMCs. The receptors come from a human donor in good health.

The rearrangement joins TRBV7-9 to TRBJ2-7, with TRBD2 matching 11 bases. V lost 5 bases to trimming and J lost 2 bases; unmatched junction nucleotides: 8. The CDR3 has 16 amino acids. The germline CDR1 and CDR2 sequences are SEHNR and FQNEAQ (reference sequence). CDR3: CASSPLAGGITYEQYF. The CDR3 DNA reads TGTGCCAGCAGCCCCTTAGCGGGAGGGATAACCTACGAGCAGTACTTC. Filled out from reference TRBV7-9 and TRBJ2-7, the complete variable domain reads DTGVSQNPRHKITKRGQNVTFRCDPISEHNRLYWYRQTLGQGPEFLTYFQNEAQLEKSRLLSDRFSAERPKGSFSTLEIQRTEQGDSAMYLCASSPLAGGITYEQYFGPGTRLTVT.

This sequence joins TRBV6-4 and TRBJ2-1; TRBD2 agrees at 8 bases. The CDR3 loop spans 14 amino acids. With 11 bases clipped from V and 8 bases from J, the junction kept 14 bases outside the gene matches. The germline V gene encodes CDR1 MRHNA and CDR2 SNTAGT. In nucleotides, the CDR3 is TGTGCCCCCGACGGGGGGGATCGGGAACATGAGCAGTTCTTC. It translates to CAPDGGDREHEQFF.

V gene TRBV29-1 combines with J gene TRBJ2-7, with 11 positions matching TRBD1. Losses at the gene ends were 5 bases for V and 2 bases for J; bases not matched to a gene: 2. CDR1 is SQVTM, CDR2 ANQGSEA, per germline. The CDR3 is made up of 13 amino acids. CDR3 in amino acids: CSVRGQGAYEQYF. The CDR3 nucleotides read TGCAGCGTTCGGGGACAGGGGGCCTACGAGCAGTACTTC.

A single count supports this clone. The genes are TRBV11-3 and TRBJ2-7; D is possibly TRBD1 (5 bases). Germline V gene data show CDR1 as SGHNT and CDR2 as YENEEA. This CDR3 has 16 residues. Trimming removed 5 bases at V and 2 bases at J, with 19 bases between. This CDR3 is CASSPFPRTRPYEQYF. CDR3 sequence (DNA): TGTGCCAGCAGCCCATTCCCCAGGACACGTCCCTACGAGCAGTACTTC.

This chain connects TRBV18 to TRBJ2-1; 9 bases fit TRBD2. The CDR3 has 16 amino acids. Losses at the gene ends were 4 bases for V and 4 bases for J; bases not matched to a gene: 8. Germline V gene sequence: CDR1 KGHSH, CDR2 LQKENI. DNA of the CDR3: TGTGCCAGCTCACGTTCTCTAGCGGGAAAGTACAATGAGCAGTTCTTC. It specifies CASSRSLAGKYNEQFF. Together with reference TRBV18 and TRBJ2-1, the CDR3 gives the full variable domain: NAGVMQNPRHLVRRRGQEARLRCSPMKGHSHVYWYRQLPEEGLKFMVYLQKENIIDESGMPKERFSAEFPKEGPSILRIQQVVRGDSAAYFCASSRSLAGKYNEQFFGPGTRLTVL.

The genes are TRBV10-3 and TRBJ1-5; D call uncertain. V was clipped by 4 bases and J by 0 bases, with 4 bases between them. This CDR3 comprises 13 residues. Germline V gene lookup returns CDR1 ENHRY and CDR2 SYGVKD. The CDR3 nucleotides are TGTGCCATCAGTGGCTATAGCAATCAGCCCCAGCATTTT. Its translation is CAISGYSNQPQHF.

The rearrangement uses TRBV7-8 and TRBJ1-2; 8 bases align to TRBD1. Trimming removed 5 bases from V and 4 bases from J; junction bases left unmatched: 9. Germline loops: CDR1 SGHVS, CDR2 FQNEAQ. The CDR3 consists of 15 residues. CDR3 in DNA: TGTGCCAGCAGCACAGCTCAGGGGGCAGGCTATGGCTACACCTTC. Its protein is CASSTAQGAGYGYTF.

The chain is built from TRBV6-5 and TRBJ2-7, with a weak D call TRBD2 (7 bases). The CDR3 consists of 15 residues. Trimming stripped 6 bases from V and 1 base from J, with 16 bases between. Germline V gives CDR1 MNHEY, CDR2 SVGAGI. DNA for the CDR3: TGTGCCAGCAGCACACCGGGGGGCGCTTCCTACGAGCAGTACTTC. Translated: CASSTPGGASYEQYF.

CDR3 protein: CASSLPDRVQPQHF. The DNA for the CDR3 is TGCGCCAGCAGCCTACCGGACAGGGTTCAGCCCCAGCATTTT. The V and J genes are TRBV4-1 and TRBJ1-5; TRBD1 agrees at 8 bases. From germline, CDR1 is MGHRA and CDR2 YSYEKL. Trimming cost V 4 bases and J 6 bases; bases outside gene matches: 5. The CDR3 extends over 14 amino acids.

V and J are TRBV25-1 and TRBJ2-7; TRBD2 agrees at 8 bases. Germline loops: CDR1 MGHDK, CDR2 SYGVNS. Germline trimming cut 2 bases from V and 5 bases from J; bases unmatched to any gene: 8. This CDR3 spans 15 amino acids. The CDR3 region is CASSEELAARNEQYF. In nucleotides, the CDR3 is TGTGCCAGCAGTGAAGAACTAGCGGCGAGGAACGAGCAGTACTTC.

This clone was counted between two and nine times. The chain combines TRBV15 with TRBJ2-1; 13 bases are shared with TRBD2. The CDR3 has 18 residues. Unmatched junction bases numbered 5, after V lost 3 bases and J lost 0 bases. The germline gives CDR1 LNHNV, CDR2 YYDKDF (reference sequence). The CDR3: CATSSRRLAGGSYNEQFF. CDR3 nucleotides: TGTGCCACCAGCAGTCGCCGACTAGCGGGAGGCTCCTACAATGAGCAGTTCTTC.

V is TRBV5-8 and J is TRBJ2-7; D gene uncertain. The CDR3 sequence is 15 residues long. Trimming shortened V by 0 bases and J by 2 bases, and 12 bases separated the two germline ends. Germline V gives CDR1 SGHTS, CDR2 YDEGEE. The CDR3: CASSLGGTSAYEQYF. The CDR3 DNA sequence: TGTGCCAGCAGCTTGGGCGGAACCTCAGCCTACGAGCAGTACTTC.

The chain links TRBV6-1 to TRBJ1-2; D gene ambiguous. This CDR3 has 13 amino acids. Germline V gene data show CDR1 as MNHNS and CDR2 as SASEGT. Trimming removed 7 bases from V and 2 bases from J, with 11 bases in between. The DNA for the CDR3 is TGTGCCAGCAAGGTCGGCAGGAACTATGGCTACACCTTC. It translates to CASKVGRNYGYTF.

The CDR3 spells CASSRGGTENYEQYF. CDR3 nucleotide sequence: TGCGCCAGCAGCCGAGGAGGGACGGAAAACTACGAGCAGTACTTC. The V gene is TRBV5-1, the J gene TRBJ2-7; D might be TRBD2 (6 bases). V was trimmed by 4 bases and J by 3 bases, leaving 17 bases between them. The CDR3 contains 15 residues. The germline V gene has CDR1 SGHRS and CDR2 YFSETQ.

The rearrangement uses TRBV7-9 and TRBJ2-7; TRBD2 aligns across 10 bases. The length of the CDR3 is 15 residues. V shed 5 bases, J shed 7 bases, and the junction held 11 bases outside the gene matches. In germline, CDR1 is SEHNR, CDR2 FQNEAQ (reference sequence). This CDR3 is CASSQTSGDLSEQYF. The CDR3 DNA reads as TGTGCCAGCAGCCAAACTAGCGGGGACTTGAGTGAGCAGTACTTC.

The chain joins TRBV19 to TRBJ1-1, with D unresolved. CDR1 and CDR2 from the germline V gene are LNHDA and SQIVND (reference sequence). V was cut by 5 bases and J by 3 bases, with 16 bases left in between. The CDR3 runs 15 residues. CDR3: CASSPPPGEDTEAFF. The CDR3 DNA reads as TGTGCCAGTAGTCCCCCCCCCGGGGAAGACACTGAAGCTTTCTTT.

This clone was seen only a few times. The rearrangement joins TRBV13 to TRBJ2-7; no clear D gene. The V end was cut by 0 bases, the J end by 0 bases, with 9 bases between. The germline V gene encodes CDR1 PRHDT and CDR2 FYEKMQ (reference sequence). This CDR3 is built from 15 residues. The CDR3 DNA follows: TGTGCCAGCAGCTTAGGGACTCTTGACTCCTACGAGCAGTACTTC. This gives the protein CASSLGTLDSYEQYF.

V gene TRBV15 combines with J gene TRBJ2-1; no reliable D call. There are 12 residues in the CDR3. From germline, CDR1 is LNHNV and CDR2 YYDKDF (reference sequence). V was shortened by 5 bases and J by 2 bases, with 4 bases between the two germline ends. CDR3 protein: CATSSPYNEQFF. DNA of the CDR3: TGTGCCACCAGCTCTCCCTACAATGAGCAGTTCTTC.

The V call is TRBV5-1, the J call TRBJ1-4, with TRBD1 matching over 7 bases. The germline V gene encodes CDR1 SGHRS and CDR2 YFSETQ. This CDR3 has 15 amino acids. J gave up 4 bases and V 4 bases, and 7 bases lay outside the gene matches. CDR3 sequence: CASSEYRGGNEKLFF. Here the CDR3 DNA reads TGCGCCAGCAGCGAGTACAGGGGAGGTAATGAAAAACTGTTTTTT.

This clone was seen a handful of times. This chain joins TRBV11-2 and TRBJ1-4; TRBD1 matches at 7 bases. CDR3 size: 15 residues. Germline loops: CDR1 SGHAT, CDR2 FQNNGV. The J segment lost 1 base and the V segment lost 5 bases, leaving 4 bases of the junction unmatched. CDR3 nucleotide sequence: TGTGCCAGCAGCCCTGACAGGGTAACTAATGAAAAACTGTTTTTT. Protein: CASSPDRVTNEKLFF.

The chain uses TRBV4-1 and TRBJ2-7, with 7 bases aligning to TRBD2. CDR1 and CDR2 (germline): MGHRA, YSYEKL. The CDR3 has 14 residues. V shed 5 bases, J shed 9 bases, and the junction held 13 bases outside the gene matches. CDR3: CASSSQREDYGQYF. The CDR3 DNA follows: TGCGCCAGCAGCTCCCAGCGGGAAGACTATGGGCAGTACTTC.

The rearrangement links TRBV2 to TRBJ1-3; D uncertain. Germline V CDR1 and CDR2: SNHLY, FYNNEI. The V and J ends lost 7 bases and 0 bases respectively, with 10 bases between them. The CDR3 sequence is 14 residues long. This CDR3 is CASTRTYSGNTIYF. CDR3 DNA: TGTGCCAGCACGAGGACTTACTCTGGAAACACCATATATTTT.

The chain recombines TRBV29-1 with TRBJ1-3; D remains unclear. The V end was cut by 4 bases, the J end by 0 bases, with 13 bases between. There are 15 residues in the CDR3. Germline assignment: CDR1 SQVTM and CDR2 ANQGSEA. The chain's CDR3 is CSVGRDTSSGNTIYF. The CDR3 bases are TGCAGCGTTGGGAGAGACACTAGCTCTGGAAACACCATATATTTT. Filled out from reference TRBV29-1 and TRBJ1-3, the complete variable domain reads SAVISQKPSRDICQRGTSLTIQCQVDSQVTMMFWYRQQPGQSLTLIATANQGSEATYESGFVIDKFPISRPNLTFSTLTVSNMSPEDSSIYLCSVGRDTSSGNTIYFGEGSWLTVV.

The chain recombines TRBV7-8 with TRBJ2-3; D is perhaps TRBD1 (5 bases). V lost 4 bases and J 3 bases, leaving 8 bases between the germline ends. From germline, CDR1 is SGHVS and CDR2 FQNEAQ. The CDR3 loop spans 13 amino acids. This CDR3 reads CASSYTGTDTQYF. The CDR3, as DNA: TGTGCCAGCAGCTATACAGGAACAGATACGCAGTATTTT.

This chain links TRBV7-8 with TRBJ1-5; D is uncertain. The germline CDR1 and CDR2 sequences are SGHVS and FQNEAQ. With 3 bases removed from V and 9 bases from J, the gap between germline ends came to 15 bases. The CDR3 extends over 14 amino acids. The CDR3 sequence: CASSFRTGEGPQHF. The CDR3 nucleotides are TGTGCCAGCAGCTTCCGGACGGGCGAGGGGCCCCAGCATTTT.

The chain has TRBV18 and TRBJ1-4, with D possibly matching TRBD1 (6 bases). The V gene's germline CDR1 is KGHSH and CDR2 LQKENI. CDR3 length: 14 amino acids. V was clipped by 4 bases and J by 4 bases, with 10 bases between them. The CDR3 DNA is TGTGCCAGCTCACTGGGGGCCGGTAATGAAAAACTGTTTTTT. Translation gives CASSLGAGNEKLFF.

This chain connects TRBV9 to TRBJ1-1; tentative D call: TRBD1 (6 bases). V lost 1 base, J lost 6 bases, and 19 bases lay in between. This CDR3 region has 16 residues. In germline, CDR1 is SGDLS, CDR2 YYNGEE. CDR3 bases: TGTGCCAGCAGCGTACGCCCCGGGGGGGCGGACTCTGAAGCTTTCTTT. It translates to CASSVRPGGADSEAFF.

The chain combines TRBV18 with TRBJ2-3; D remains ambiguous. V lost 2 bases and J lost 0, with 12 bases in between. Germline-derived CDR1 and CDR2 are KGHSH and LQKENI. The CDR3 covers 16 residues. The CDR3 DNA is TGTGCCAGCTCACCAGAGGTCCCCCATAGCACAGATACGCAGTATTTT. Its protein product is CASSPEVPHSTDTQYF.

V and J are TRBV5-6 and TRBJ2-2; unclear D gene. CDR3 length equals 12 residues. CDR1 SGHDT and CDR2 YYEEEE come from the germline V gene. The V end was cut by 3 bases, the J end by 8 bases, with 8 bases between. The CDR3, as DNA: TGTGCCAGCAGCTCGACATTTGGGGAGCTGTTTTTT. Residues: CASSSTFGELFF.

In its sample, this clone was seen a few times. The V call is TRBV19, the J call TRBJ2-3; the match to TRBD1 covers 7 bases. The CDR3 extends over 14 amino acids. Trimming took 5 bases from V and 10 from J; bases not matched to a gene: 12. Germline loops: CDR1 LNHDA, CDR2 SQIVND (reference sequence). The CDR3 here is CASSPRDRRTPQYF. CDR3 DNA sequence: TGTGCCAGTAGTCCCCGGGACAGAAGGACGCCGCAGTATTTT.

The CDR3 here is CASRRQGASNQPQHF. CDR3 nucleotides: TGTGCCAGCAGACGACAGGGGGCTAGCAATCAGCCCCAGCATTTT. The rearrangement joins TRBV27 to TRBJ1-5; 10 bases fit TRBD1. The length of the CDR3 is 15 residues. J gave up 0 bases and V 6 bases, and 2 bases lay outside the gene matches. Per the germline V gene, CDR1 is MNHEY and CDR2 is SMNVEV (reference sequence).

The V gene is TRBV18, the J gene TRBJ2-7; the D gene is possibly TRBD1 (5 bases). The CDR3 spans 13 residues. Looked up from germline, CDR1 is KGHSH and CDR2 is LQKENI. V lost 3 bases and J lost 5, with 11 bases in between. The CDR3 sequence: CASSPSRAHEQYF. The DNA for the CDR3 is TGTGCCAGCTCACCTTCCAGGGCCCACGAGCAGTACTTC.